The entry that follows covers one T cell receptor (beta chain) sequence. The sample originates from a study of T cells in Graves' hyperthyroidism and ophthalmopathy. TCR beta CDR3 sequences were amplified from RNA transcripts. The HTBI primer set served for first-round RT-PCR of the TCR CDR3. A single record per CDR3 protein comes from TCRdb applying MiXCR to the multiplex PCR reads. The data hold about 210,000 distinct CDR3 sequences, with about 15% observed a single time. Germline V gene sequence: CDR1 DFQATT, CDR2 SNEGSKA (reference sequence). CDR3 length: 14 residues. V was pared by 6 bases and J by 8 bases, with 21 bases between.

The TCR sequence derives from a man aged 45 to 65 with Graves' hyperthyroidism. Sequenced: blood. The chain carries TRBV20-1 and TRBJ2-3; D may be TRBD2 (6 bases). In DNA form, the CDR3 reads TGCAGTGCCGCACTAGCCCGGGAGTTGGGTACGCAGTATTTT. Protein: CSAALARELGTQYF.